This is a list of T cell receptor beta chains from one sample in a study of control samples from healthy donors and cancer patients. TCRdb's copy holds only in-frame clones and misses some; the assay was immunoSEQ multiplex PCR. The data contain 150,000 to 200,000 clones, 90% to 95% of them singletons. The sequencing input was PBMCs. Receptors originate from a man aged 55 to 70 with colorectal cancer. The CDR3 runs from the conserved cysteine through the conserved F or W. The D gene is left open where the match is weak.

cdr3_aa: CASSLQGSGELFF
cdr3_nt: TGTGCCAGCAGCTTGCAGGGGTCCGGGGAGCTGTTTTTT
d_call: NA
j_call: TRBJ2-2
cdr3_length: 13
v_call: TRBV7-2

cdr3_aa: CASSLAGGSYEQYF
cdr3_nt: TGCGCCAGCAGCTTGGCCGGGGGATCCTACGAGCAGTACTTC
d_call: NA
j_call: TRBJ2-7
cdr3_length: 14
v_call: TRBV5-1

cdr3_aa: CASSPSRDNNQPQHF
cdr3_nt: TGTGCCAGCAGCCCATCCAGGGATAACAATCAGCCCCAGCATTTT
d_call: NA
j_call: TRBJ1-5
cdr3_length: 15
v_call: TRBV6-5

cdr3_aa: CASSLVGQGWGSNYGYTF
cdr3_nt: TGTGCCAGCAGTCTTGTTGGACAGGGTTGGGGATCTAACTATGGCTACACCTTC
d_call: TRBD1
j_call: TRBJ1-2
cdr3_length: 18
v_call: TRBV5-6

cdr3_aa: CASSLDVSGNQPQHF
cdr3_nt: TGTGCCAGCAGCTTAGATGTGTCGGGCAATCAGCCCCAGCATTTT
d_call: NA
j_call: TRBJ1-5
cdr3_length: 15
v_call: TRBV7-2

cdr3_aa: CASSEQGTGNSPLHF
cdr3_nt: TGTGCCAGTAGTGAACAGGGGACAGGCAATTCACCCCTCCACTTT
d_call: TRBD1
j_call: TRBJ1-6
cdr3_length: 15
v_call: TRBV19

cdr3_aa: CASSTRDSMSPQHF
cdr3_nt: TGTGCCAGTAGTACCAGGGACAGCATGTCCCCCCAGCATTTT
d_call: TRBD1
j_call: TRBJ1-5
cdr3_length: 14
v_call: TRBV19

cdr3_aa: CASSPGSGYEKLFF
cdr3_nt: TGTGCCAGCTCACCGGGATCCGGGTATGAAAAACTGTTTTTT
d_call: NA
j_call: TRBJ1-4
cdr3_length: 14
v_call: TRBV18

cdr3_aa: CASSLRQGARETQYF
cdr3_nt: TGTGCCAGCAGTCTGAGACAGGGGGCACGGGAGACCCAGTACTTC
d_call: TRBD1
j_call: TRBJ2-5
cdr3_length: 15
v_call: TRBV6-5

cdr3_aa: CASSHLTGESPLHF
cdr3_nt: TGTGCCAGCAGCCATCTGACAGGGGAGTCACCCCTCCACTTT
d_call: TRBD1
j_call: TRBJ1-6
cdr3_length: 14
v_call: TRBV3-1/TRBV3-2

cdr3_aa: CASSLDGRANQPQHF
cdr3_nt: TGTGCCAGCAGCTTAGATGGGAGGGCTAATCAGCCCCAGCATTTT
d_call: NA
j_call: TRBJ1-5
cdr3_length: 15
v_call: TRBV11-2

cdr3_aa: CASSSSTDTQYF
cdr3_nt: TGTGCCAGCAGCTCCAGCACAGATACGCAGTATTTT
d_call: NA
j_call: TRBJ2-3
cdr3_length: 12
v_call: TRBV7-9

cdr3_aa: CSASRGLGSGPQHF
cdr3_nt: TGCAGTGCTAGTCGTGGGTTAGGATCAGGGCCCCAGCATTTT
d_call: NA
j_call: TRBJ1-5
cdr3_length: 14
v_call: TRBV20-1

cdr3_aa: CASSTISQGPSGGYTF
cdr3_nt: TGTGCCAGCAGTACCATCTCACAGGGCCCATCGGGTGGCTACACCTTC
d_call: NA
j_call: TRBJ1-2
cdr3_length: 16
v_call: TRBV28

cdr3_aa: CASSVGEGGWETQYF
cdr3_nt: TGTGCCAGCAGCGTAGGGGAAGGGGGCTGGGAGACCCAGTACTTC
d_call: TRBD1
j_call: TRBJ2-5
cdr3_length: 15
v_call: TRBV9

cdr3_aa: CASSVVEQFNYGYTF
cdr3_nt: TGTGCCAGCAGCGTAGTAGAACAGTTTAACTATGGCTACACCTTC
d_call: NA
j_call: TRBJ1-2
cdr3_length: 15
v_call: TRBV9

cdr3_aa: CASSLRTGFSSNYGYTF
cdr3_nt: TGTGCCAGTAGTTTAAGGACAGGGTTCTCTTCTAACTATGGCTACACCTTC
d_call: TRBD1
j_call: TRBJ1-2
cdr3_length: 17
v_call: TRBV19

cdr3_aa: CASSLKSSGGTSTDTQYF
cdr3_nt: TGCGCCAGCAGCTTGAAATCTAGCGGGGGGACCAGCACAGATACGCAGTATTTT
d_call: TRBD2
j_call: TRBJ2-3
cdr3_length: 18
v_call: TRBV5-1

cdr3_aa: CASSLTEDTEAFF
cdr3_nt: TGCGCCAGCAGCTTGACAGAGGACACTGAAGCTTTCTTT
d_call: NA
j_call: TRBJ1-1
cdr3_length: 13
v_call: TRBV5-1

cdr3_aa: CASSVGLSTDTQYF
cdr3_nt: TGTGCCAGCAGCGTAGGGCTGTCCACAGATACGCAGTATTTT
d_call: NA
j_call: TRBJ2-3
cdr3_length: 14
v_call: TRBV9

cdr3_aa: CATTGTSGEGSWETQYF
cdr3_nt: TGTGCCACCACCGGGACTAGCGGGGAGGGGTCGTGGGAGACCCAGTACTTC
d_call: TRBD2
j_call: TRBJ2-5
cdr3_length: 17
v_call: TRBV10-3

cdr3_aa: CASSRTGGAGDGYTF
cdr3_nt: TGCGCCAGCAGCCGGACAGGGGGCGCGGGGGACGGCTACACCTTC
d_call: TRBD1
j_call: TRBJ1-2
cdr3_length: 15
v_call: TRBV5-1